This TCR beta chain is from a study of breast tumors, draining lymph nodes, adjacent tissues. CDR3 length: 16 amino acids. The V gene's germline CDR1 is SGHTA and CDR2 FQGNSA. TCRdb re-called the multiplex PCR reads with MiXCR, one entry per CDR3 protein. The profile covers 150,000 to 200,000 distinct CDR3 sequences, with 25% to 40% appearing a single time and about 3.9% taken by the ten largest. This clonotype was counted a single time. Just one base apart from a much larger clone, this may be a read error. Samples came from axillary lymph nodes draining the breast cancer. The sequenced sample was axillary lymph node tissue. The gene calls are TRBV7-2 and TRBJ1-2; TRBD1 is a possible D gene (5 bases). The TCR originated in a female donor with breast cancer. Some clones in this sample may be carry-over from other donors' samples. The CDR3 DNA sequence: TGTGCCAGCAGCTTGCAGGGAAGGTTCCGGGACTATGGCCACACCTTC. Residues: CASSLQGRFRDYGHTF. The entire variable domain, with the rest obtained from reference TRBV7-2 and TRBJ1-2, is as follows: GAGVSQSPSNKVTEKGKDVELRCDPISGHTALYWYRQSLGQGLEFLIYFQGNSAPDKSGLPSDRFSAERTGGSVSTLTIQRTQQEDSAVYLCASSLQGRFRDYGHTFGSGTRLTVV.